A selection of T cell receptor beta chains follows, all from one sample in a study of graft-versus-host responses after intestinal transplantation. TCRdb's copy holds only in-frame clones and misses some; the assay was immunoSEQ multiplex PCR. This table holds over 3,500 clones, around three quarters found once. The sample here was ileum tissue, taken 9 days after transplant. The receptors stem from a human patient who received an intestinal transplant, so some T cells may come from the graft donor. CDR3s include the opening cysteine and the closing phenylalanine or tryptophan. D genes are given only for firm matches. Not every row has a clone size; where given, it reads once, few, many or a size class.

cdr3_aa,cdr3_nt,d_call,clone_size,v_call,j_call
CASSQDWGLAGGSTGELFF,TGCGCCAGCAGCCAAGACTGGGGACTAGCGGGAGGAAGCACCGGGGAGCTGTTTTTT,TRBD2,NA,TRBV4-1,TRBJ2-2
CASSFSQGQYNEQFF,TGTGCCAGCAGCTTTTCACAGGGGCAGTACAATGAGCAGTTCTTC,TRBD1,NA,TRBV11-3,TRBJ2-1
CASSPGGVRIVYEQYF,TGTGCCAGCAGCCCAGGGGGAGTTAGAATCGTCTACGAGCAGTACTTC,TRBD1,few,TRBV11-2,TRBJ2-7
CASSSVPSYEQYF,TGTGCCAGCAGTTCGGTCCCCTCCTACGAGCAGTACTTC,NA,NA,TRBV27,TRBJ2-7
CASSQVLLAGGLRPYEQYF,TGCGCCAGCAGCCAAGTTCTGTTAGCCGGGGGATTGAGACCCTACGAGCAGTACTTC,NA,NA,TRBV4-1,TRBJ2-7
CASSPGAIPLSGANVLTF,TGTGCCAGTAGTCCCGGGGCCATCCCGCTCTCTGGGGCCAACGTCCTGACTTTC,NA,NA,TRBV19,TRBJ2-6
CASSYSGTGAQPQHF,TGTGCCAGCAGTTACTCCGGGACAGGGGCTCAGCCCCAGCATTTT,TRBD1,NA,TRBV6-6,TRBJ1-5
CASSRWRFSGITYEQYF,TGTGCCAGCAGCCGATGGCGCTTTAGCGGCATAACCTACGAGCAGTACTTC,NA,NA,TRBV11-1,TRBJ2-7
CASSIGSRMDNEQFF,TGTGCCAGTAGTATCGGTAGTCGCATGGACAATGAGCAGTTCTTC,NA,NA,TRBV19,TRBJ2-1
CASRNSGRRYEQYF,TGTGCCAGCAGGAATAGCGGGAGGCGGTACGAGCAGTACTTC,TRBD2,large,TRBV28,TRBJ2-7